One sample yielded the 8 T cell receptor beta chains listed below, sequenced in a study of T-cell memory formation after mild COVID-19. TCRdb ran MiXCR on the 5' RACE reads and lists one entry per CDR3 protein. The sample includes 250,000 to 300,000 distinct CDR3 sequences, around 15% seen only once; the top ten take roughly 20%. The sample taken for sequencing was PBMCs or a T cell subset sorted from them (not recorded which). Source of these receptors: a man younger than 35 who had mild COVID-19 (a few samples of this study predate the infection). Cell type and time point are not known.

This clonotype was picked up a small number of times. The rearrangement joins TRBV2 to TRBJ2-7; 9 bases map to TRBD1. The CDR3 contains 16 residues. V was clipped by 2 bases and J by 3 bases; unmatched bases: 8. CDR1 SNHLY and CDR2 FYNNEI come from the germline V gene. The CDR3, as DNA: TGTGCCAGCAGTGAAAGAAGGACAGGGGTCGGCTACGAGCAGTACTTC. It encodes CASSERRTGVGYEQYF.

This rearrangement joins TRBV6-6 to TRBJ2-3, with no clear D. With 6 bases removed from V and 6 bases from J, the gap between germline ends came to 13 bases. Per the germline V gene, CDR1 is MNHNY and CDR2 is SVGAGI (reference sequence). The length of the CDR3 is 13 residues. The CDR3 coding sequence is TGTGCCAGCAGCCCCATGTCCGTCGATACGCAGTATTTT. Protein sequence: CASSPMSVDTQYF.

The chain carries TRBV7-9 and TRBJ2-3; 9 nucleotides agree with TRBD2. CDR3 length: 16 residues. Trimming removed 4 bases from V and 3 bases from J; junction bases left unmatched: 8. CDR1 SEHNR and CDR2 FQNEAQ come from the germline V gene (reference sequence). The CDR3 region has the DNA TGTGCCAGCAGCTCCCCCCGAGCGGGGGGTACAGATACGCAGTATTTT. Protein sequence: CASSSPRAGGTDTQYF. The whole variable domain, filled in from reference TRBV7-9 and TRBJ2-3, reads DTGVSQNPRHKITKRGQNVTFRCDPISEHNRLYWYRQTLGQGPEFLTYFQNEAQLEKSRLLSDRFSAERPKGSFSTLEIQRTEQGDSAMYLCASSSPRAGGTDTQYFGPGTRLTVL.

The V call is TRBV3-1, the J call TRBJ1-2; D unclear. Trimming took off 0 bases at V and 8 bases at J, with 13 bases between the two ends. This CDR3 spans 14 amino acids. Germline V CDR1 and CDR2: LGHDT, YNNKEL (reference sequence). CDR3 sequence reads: CASSQEGRSKGYTF. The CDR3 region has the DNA TGTGCCAGCAGCCAAGAGGGGAGGTCTAAAGGCTACACCTTC.

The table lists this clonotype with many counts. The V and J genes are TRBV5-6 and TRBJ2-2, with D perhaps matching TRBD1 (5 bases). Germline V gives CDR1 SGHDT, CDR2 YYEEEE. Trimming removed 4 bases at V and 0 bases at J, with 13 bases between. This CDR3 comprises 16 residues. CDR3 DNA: TGTGCCAGCAGCCTGACAGAGCCCGCGAACACCGGGGAGCTGTTTTTT. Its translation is CASSLTEPANTGELFF.

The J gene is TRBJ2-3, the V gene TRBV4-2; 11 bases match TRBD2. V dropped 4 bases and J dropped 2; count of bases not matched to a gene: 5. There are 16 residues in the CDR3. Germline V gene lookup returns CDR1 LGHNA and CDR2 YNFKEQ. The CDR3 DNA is TGTGCCAGCAGCCTGGGGACTAGCGGTACCACAGATACGCAGTATTTT. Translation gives CASSLGTSGTTDTQYF.

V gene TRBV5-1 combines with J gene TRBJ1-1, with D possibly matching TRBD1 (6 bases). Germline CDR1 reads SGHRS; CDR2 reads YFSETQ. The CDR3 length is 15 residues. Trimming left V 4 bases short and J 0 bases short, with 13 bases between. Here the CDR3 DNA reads TGCGCCAGCAGCCCAAGACAGGCGATGAACACTGAAGCTTTCTTT. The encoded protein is CASSPRQAMNTEAFF.

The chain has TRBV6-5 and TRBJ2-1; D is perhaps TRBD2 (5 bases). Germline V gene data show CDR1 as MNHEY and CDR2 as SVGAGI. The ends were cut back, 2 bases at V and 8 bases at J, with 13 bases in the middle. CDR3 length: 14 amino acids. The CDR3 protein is CASSYGSQADEQFF. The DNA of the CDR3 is TGTGCCAGCAGTTACGGTAGCCAAGCGGATGAGCAGTTCTTC.